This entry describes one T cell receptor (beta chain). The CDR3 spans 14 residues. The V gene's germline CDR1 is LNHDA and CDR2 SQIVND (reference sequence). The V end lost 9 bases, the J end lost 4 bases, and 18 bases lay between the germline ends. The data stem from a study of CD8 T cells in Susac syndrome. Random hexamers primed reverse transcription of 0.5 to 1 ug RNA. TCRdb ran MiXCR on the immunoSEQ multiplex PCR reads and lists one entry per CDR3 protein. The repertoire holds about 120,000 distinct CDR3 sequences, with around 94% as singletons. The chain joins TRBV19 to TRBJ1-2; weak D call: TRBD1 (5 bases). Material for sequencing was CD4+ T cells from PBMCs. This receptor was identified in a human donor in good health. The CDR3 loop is CASRDRERGYGYTF. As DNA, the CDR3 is TGTGCCAGCCGCGACCGGGAGAGGGGCTATGGCTACACCTTC.